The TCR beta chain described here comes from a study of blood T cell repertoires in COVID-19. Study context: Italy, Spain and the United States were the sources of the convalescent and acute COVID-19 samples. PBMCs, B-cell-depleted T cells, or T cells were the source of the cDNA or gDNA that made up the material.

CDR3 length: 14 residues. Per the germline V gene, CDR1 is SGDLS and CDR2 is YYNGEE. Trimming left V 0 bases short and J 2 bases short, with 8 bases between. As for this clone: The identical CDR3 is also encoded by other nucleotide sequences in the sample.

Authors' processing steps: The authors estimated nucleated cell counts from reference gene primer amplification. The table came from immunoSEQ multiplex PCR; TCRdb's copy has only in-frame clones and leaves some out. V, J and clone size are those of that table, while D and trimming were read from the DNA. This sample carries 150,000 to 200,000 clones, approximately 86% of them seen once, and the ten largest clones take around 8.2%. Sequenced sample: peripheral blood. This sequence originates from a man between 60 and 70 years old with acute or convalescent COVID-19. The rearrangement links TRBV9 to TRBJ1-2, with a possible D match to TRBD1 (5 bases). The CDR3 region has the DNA TGTGCCAGCAGCGTAGGCCAGGGCAACTATGGCTACACCTTC. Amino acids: CASSVGQGNYGYTF. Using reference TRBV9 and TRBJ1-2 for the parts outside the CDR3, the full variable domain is DSGVTQTPKHLITATGQRVTLRCSPRSGDLSVYWYQQSLDQGLQFLIQYYNGEERAKGNILERFSAQQFPDLHSELNLSSLELGDSALYFCASSVGQGNYGYTFGSGTRLTVV.